A single sample gave rise to the 24 T cell receptor beta chains below, sequenced in a study of Graves' ophthalmopathy and Graves' hyperthyroidism. Amplification of TCR beta CDR3 regions used RNA transcripts. Scientists carried out first-round RT-PCR using HTBI primers and then a second-round multiplex PCR. One entry per CDR3 protein, called by TCRdb with MiXCR from the multiplex PCR reads. The sample shows roughly 1.1 million distinct CDR3 sequences, 35% to 40% of them seen only once. Sequencing input: peripheral blood or thyroid tissue (not recorded which). Receptor source: an adult man with Graves' hyperthyroidism.

This clonotype was recorded a few times. The rearrangement joins TRBV2 to TRBJ2-2, with D possibly being TRBD2 (5 bases). Trimming stripped 7 bases from V and 8 bases from J, with 14 bases between. Germline-derived CDR1 and CDR2 are SNHLY and FYNNEI. The length of the CDR3 is 13 residues. CDR3 nucleotides: TGTGCCAGCACTAGCCCGGATTCTGGGGAGCTGTTTTTT. This sequence encodes CASTSPDSGELFF.

This clonotype was recorded a few times. The chain recombines TRBV7-2 with TRBJ1-5; no definite D call. The CDR3 sequence is 16 residues long. In germline, CDR1 is SGHTA, CDR2 FQGNSA. The V and J ends lost 6 bases and 7 bases respectively, with 22 bases between them. CDR3 region: CASSLFKLQIKQPQHF. CDR3 bases: TGTGCCAGCAGTTTATTCAAATTGCAGATTAAGCAGCCCCAGCATTTT.

The rearrangement links TRBV7-9 to TRBJ2-7, with D maybe TRBD2 (6 bases). The CDR3 loop spans 15 amino acids. V lost 5 bases, J lost 3 bases, and 17 bases lay in between. Germline V gives CDR1 SEHNR, CDR2 FQNEAQ (reference sequence). CDR3 loop: CASSITGTLGYEQYF. CDR3 DNA sequence: TGTGCCAGCAGCATTACCGGGACTCTCGGCTACGAGCAGTACTTC.

This clonotype was recorded at least ten times. This chain links TRBV7-2 with TRBJ2-5; D possibly matches TRBD1 or TRBD2 (5 bases each). The V and J ends lost 3 bases and 5 bases respectively, with 25 bases between them. This CDR3 has 18 residues. Germline CDR1 and CDR2: SGHTA and FQGNSA. The DNA for the CDR3 is TGTGCCAGCAGCTTTAGGTCCTTCGGGGCTTCCCATAAGGAGACCCAGTACTTC. Translating gives CASSFRSFGASHKETQYF.

With respect to this clonotype: It may be a read error: a sequence one base away is much more abundant. The chain uses TRBV19 and TRBJ1-5, with TRBD1 as a possible D gene (5 bases). This CDR3 has 17 amino acids. Germline values: CDR1 LNHDA, CDR2 SQIVND (reference sequence). V gave up 3 bases and J gave up 2 bases, with 17 bases separating them. In DNA, the CDR3 is TGTGCCAGTAGTATCGTCCAGGGCATTCGTGGCAATCAGCCCCAGCATTTT. It yields the protein CASSIVQGIRGNQPQHF.

This clonotype has at least ten counts. CDR3 sequence reads: CSAPSAGELFF. CDR3 DNA sequence: TGCAGCGCTCCATCCGCCGGGGAGCTGTTTTTT. The chain has TRBV29-1 and TRBJ2-2; no reliable D call. The CDR3 covers 11 residues. Trimming took 7 bases from V and 6 from J, leaving 9 bases between them. The germline V gene encodes CDR1 SQVTM and CDR2 ANQGSEA.

As to this clonotype: Given a much more abundant clone one base away, this may be a read error. The gene calls are TRBV29-1 and TRBJ2-5; D perhaps matches TRBD1 (5 bases). Germline V gene data show CDR1 as SQVTM and CDR2 as ANQGSEA. Between the trimmed V and J ends, which lost 2 bases and 4 bases, there was a span of 17 bases. The CDR3 contains 15 residues. DNA of the CDR3: TGCAGCGTTGAACCGTTCTGGGGCGCAAGAGAGACCCAGTACTTC. It encodes CSVEPFWGARETQYF.

This chain uses TRBV15 with TRBJ1-2; D is possibly TRBD1 (6 bases). Germline loops: CDR1 LNHNV, CDR2 YYDKDF (reference sequence). The CDR3 runs to 10 residues. CDR3 sequence: CVTDSYGYTF. The CDR3, as DNA: TGTGTCACGGACAGCTATGGCTACACCTTC.

This clonotype has just a few counts. This chain uses TRBV7-8 with TRBJ2-7, with D perhaps matching TRBD1 or TRBD2 (5 bases each). Germline V CDR1 and CDR2: SGHVS, FQNEAQ. Trimming removed 1 base at V and 0 bases at J, with 10 bases between. The CDR3 contains 15 residues. The CDR3 coding sequence is TGTGCCAGCAGCTTAGTGACGGGGCACTCCTACGAGCAGTACTTC. It codes for CASSLVTGHSYEQYF.

Turning to this clonotype: This may arise from a read error, as a much more abundant clone is one base away. J is TRBJ2-5 and V is TRBV9, with D possibly TRBD2 on 5 matching bases. The germline gives CDR1 SGDLS, CDR2 YYNGEE. The CDR3 totals 13 residues. Here the CDR3 DNA reads TGTGCCGGCAGCGCCCTAGCCCAAGAGACCCAGTACTTC. This encodes CAGSALAQETQYF.

The rearrangement uses TRBV24-1 and TRBJ1-5; 9 bases map to TRBD1. Trimming cost V 7 bases and J 1 base; bases outside gene matches: 7. The CDR3 is made up of 16 amino acids. Germline CDR1 KGHDR, CDR2 SFDVKD. Written as DNA, the CDR3 is TGTGCCACCAGCGCCTGGGACAGGGAGAGCAATCAGCCCCAGCATTTT. This codes for CATSAWDRESNQPQHF.

This clonotype was recorded a few times. This chain uses TRBV3-1 with TRBJ2-2; D is possibly TRBD1 or TRBD2 (6 bases each). Germline V gene sequence: CDR1 LGHDT, CDR2 YNNKEL (reference sequence). The CDR3 runs 15 residues. The V end was cut by 4 bases, the J end by 5 bases, with 14 bases between. Here the CDR3 reads CASSPGGGLTGELFF. The CDR3 DNA follows: TGTGCCAGCAGCCCCGGAGGGGGATTGACCGGGGAGCTGTTTTTT.

This clonotype was recorded at least ten times. V usage is TRBV14 and J usage is TRBJ2-2, with 7 bases identical to TRBD1. Trimming cost V 4 bases and J 9 bases; bases outside gene matches: 8. The CDR3 consists of 14 residues. Looked up from germline, CDR1 is SGHDN and CDR2 is FVKESK. DNA for the CDR3: TGTGCCAGCAGCCCGCGACAGGGCCAACGGGAGCTGTTTTTT. Translated, it gives CASSPRQGQRELFF.

For this clonotype: Since a much larger clone is just one base distant, this may be a read error. The genes are TRBV5-1 and TRBJ1-1, with D uncertain. This CDR3 is built from 15 residues. The germline CDR1 and CDR2 sequences are SGHRS and YFSETQ. The CDR3 DNA follows: TGCGCCAGCAGGGGTGGTCTGGAAGTCACCACTGAAGCTTCCTTT. As protein: CASRGGLEVTTEASF.

V is TRBV6-1 and J is TRBJ1-1; D not certain. This CDR3 region has 14 residues. V was trimmed by 2 bases and J by 5 bases, leaving 12 bases between them. The germline V gene has CDR1 MNHNS and CDR2 SASEGT. This CDR3 reads CASSELAGGTEAFF. DNA for the CDR3: TGTGCCAGCAGTGAACTAGCGGGAGGAACTGAAGCTTTCTTT.

The gene calls are TRBV7-8 and TRBJ1-4, with a tentative D call TRBD1 (5 bases). Trimming took off 5 bases at V and 7 bases at J, with 11 bases between the two ends. The germline V gene encodes CDR1 SGHVS and CDR2 FQNEAQ. There are 13 residues in the CDR3. The CDR3 nucleotides are TGTGCCAGCAGCAAACGGGGGAGTGAAAAACTGTTTTTT. Translated, it gives CASSKRGSEKLFF.

The chain is built from TRBV10-3 and TRBJ2-5; 12 nucleotides line up with TRBD2. The V and J ends lost 10 bases and 4 bases, in that order; junction bases with no gene match: 13. The CDR3 is made up of 16 amino acids. Per germline, CDR1 ENHRY and CDR2 SYGVKD. CDR3 nucleotides: TGTGCCACCCATACTAGCGGGGGGTTACCGACAGAGACCCAGTACTTC. It codes for CATHTSGGLPTETQYF.

This clonotype has more than one count but fewer than ten. This chain uses TRBV6-5 with TRBJ2-6; 8 bases fit TRBD1. V shed 8 bases and J 0 bases; nucleotides not matched to a gene: 9. This CDR3 is 17 amino acids long. Germline lookup yields CDR1 MNHEY and CDR2 SVGAGI. DNA for the CDR3: TGTGCCAGCGTCTCGGGACAGGCGAACTCTGGGGCCAACGTCCTGACTTTC. Residues: CASVSGQANSGANVLTF.

The rearrangement uses TRBV7-9 and TRBJ2-6; 12 bases line up with TRBD1. The CDR3 runs 19 residues. The germline gives CDR1 SEHNR, CDR2 FQNEAQ (reference sequence). J lost 2 bases, V lost 5 bases, and 10 bases had no gene match. CDR3 sequence (DNA): TGTGCCAGCAGCGTTTACCCGGGACAGGGGGCACCTGGGGCCAACGTCCTGACTTTC. This encodes CASSVYPGQGAPGANVLTF.

This clonotype appeared many times. The rearrangement links TRBV7-2 to TRBJ2-5; D possibly corresponds to TRBD2 (6 bases). With 0 bases removed from V and 5 bases from J, the gap between germline ends came to 10 bases. The germline V gene has CDR1 SGHTA and CDR2 FQGNSA. The CDR3 totals 14 residues. The chain's CDR3 is CASSLARDWETQYF. CDR3 DNA: TGTGCCAGCAGCTTAGCCCGGGACTGGGAGACCCAGTACTTC.

V and J are TRBV7-9 and TRBJ2-5, with D possibly TRBD1 on 5 matching bases. The V and J ends lost 6 bases and 3 bases respectively, with 11 bases between them. The germline gives CDR1 SEHNR, CDR2 FQNEAQ (reference sequence). CDR3 length: 13 amino acids. DNA of the CDR3: TGTGCCAGCAGATCCGTAGGGGAAGAGACCCAGTACTTC. Translation gives CASRSVGEETQYF.

This clonotype was seen more than once but under ten times. CDR3 sequence: CASSLDGAGGPNSYEQYF. The CDR3 DNA reads TGTGCCAGCAGCTTGGACGGAGCGGGAGGACCAAACTCCTACGAGCAGTACTTC. This rearrangement joins TRBV5-5 to TRBJ2-7; 9 bases align to TRBD2. Germline loops: CDR1 SGHKS, CDR2 YYEKEE (reference sequence). This CDR3 region has 18 residues. V was pared by 0 bases and J by 0 bases, with 10 bases of the junction left unmatched.

This clonotype has a handful of counts. The V and J genes are TRBV25-1 and TRBJ1-4, with a weak D call TRBD1 (5 bases). The CDR3 totals 12 residues. Per the germline V gene, CDR1 is MGHDK and CDR2 is SYGVNS. The V gene lost 4 bases and the J gene lost 8 bases, with 8 bases spanning the gap. The CDR3 DNA reads TGTGCCAGCAGTGCAGGGAACGAAAAACTGTTTTTT. It encodes CASSAGNEKLFF.

This clonotype was counted many times. This chain uses TRBV2 with TRBJ2-2, with D perhaps matching TRBD1 or TRBD2 (5 bases each). The CDR3 covers 14 residues. Germline V gene lookup returns CDR1 SNHLY and CDR2 FYNNEI. Deletions cut 8 bases from V and 3 bases from J, with 13 bases between. The CDR3 loop is CASFQRGDTGELFF. CDR3 nucleotide sequence: TGTGCCAGCTTCCAACGAGGGGACACCGGGGAGCTGTTTTTT.